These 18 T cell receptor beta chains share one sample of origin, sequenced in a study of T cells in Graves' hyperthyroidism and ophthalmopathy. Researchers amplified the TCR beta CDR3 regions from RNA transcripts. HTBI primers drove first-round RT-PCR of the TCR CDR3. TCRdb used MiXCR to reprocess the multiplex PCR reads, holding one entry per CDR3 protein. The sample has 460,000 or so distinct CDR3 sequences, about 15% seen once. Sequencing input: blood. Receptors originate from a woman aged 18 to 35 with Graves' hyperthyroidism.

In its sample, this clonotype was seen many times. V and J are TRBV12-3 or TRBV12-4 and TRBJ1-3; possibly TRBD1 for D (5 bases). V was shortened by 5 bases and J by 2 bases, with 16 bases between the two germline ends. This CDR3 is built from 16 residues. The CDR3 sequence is CASSPPQGTAGNTIYF. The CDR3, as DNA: TGTGCCAGCAGTCCCCCGCAGGGTACAGCTGGAAACACCATATATTTT.

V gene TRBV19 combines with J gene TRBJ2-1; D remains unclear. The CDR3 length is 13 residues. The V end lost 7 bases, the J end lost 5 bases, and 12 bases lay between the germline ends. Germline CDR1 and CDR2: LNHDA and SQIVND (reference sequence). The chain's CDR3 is CASTLGIHNEQFF. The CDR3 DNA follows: TGTGCCAGTACTTTGGGAATCCACAATGAGCAGTTCTTC.

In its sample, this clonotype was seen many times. The CDR3 region has the DNA TGTGCCAGCAGAGGGGGGAGTAGCTCCTACAATGAGCAGTTCTTC. This codes for CASRGGSSSYNEQFF. The chain joins TRBV11-3 to TRBJ2-1; TRBD1 or TRBD2 may be the D gene (6 bases each). CDR3 length equals 15 residues. Trimming removed 6 bases at V and 0 bases at J, with 12 bases between. The germline V gene encodes CDR1 SGHNT and CDR2 YENEEA.

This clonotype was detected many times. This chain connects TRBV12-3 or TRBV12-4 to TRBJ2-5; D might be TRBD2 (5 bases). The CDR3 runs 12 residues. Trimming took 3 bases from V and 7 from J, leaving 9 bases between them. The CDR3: CASSFPAGTQYF. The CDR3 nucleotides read TGTGCCAGCAGTTTCCCCGCGGGGACCCAGTACTTC.

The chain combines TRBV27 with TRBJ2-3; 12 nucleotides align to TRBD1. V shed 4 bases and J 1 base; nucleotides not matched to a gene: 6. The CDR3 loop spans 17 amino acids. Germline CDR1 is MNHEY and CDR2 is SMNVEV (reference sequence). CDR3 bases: TGTGCCAGCAGTTCCCGGGACAGGGGGCTCGGCACAGATACGCAGTATTTT. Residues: CASSSRDRGLGTDTQYF.

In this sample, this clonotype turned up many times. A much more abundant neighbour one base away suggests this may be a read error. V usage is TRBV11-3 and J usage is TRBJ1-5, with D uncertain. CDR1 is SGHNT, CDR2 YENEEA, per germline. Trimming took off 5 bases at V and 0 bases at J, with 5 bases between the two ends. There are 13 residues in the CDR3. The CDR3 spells CASSADSNQPQHF. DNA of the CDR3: TGTGCCAGCAGCGCAGATAGCAATCAGCCCCAGCATTTT.

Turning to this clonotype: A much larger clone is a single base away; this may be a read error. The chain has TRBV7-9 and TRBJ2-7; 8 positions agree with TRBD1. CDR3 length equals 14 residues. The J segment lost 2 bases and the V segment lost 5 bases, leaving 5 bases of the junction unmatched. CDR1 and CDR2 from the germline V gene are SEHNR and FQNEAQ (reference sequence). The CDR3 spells CASSQTDRAYEQYF. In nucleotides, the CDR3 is TGTGCCAGCAGCCAAACGGACAGGGCCTACGAGCAGTACTTC.

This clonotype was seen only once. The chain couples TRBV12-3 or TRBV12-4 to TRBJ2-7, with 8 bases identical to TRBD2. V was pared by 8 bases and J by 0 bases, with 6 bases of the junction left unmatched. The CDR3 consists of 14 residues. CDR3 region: CASGQSGSSYEQYF. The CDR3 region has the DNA TGTGCCAGCGGCCAAAGCGGGAGCTCCTACGAGCAGTACTTC.

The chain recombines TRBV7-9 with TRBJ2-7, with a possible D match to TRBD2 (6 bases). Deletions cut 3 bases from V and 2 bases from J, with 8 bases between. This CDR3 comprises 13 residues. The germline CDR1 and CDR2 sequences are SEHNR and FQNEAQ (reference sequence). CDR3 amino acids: CASSFGGAYEQYV. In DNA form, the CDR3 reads TGTGCCAGCAGCTTTGGCGGGGCCTACGAGCAGTACGTC.

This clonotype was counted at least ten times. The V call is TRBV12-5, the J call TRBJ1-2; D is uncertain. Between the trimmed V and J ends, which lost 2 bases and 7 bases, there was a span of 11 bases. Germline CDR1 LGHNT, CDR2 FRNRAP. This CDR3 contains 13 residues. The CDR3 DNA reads TGTGCTAGTGGTTTGTCCCGAGGAGTTGGCTACACCTTC. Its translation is CASGLSRGVGYTF.

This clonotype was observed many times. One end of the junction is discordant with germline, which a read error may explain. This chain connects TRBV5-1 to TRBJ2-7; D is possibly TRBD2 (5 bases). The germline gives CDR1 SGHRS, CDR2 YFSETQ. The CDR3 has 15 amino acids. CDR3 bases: TGCGCCAGCAGCTTTCGGGAACCGACCTCCGACGAGCAGTACTTC. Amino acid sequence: CASSFREPTSDEQYF.

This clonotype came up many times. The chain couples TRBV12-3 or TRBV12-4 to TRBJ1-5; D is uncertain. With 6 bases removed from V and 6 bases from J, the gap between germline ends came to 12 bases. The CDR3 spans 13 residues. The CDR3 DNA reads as TGTGCCAGCAGGAACAGCCGCGGTCAGCCCCAGCATTTT. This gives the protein CASRNSRGQPQHF.

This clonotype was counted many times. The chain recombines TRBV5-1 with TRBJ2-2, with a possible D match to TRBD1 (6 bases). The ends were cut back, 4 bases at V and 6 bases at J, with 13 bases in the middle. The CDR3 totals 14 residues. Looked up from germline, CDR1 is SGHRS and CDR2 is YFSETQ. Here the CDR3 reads CASSEIQGAGELFF. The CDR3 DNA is TGCGCCAGCAGCGAGATACAGGGCGCCGGGGAGCTGTTTTTT.

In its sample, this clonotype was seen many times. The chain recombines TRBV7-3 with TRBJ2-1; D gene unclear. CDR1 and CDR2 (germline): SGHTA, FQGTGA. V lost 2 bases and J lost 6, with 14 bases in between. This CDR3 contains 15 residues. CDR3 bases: TGTGCCAGCAGCTTATTATTTGGGGTTGGCAATGAGCAGTTCTTC. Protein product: CASSLLFGVGNEQFF.

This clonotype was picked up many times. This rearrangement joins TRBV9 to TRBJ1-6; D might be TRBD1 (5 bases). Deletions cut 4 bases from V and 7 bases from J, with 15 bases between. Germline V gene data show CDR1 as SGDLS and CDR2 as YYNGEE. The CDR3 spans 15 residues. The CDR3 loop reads CASSLDSLTNSPLHF. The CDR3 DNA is TGTGCCAGCAGCTTAGACAGTCTAACAAATTCACCCCTCCACTTT.

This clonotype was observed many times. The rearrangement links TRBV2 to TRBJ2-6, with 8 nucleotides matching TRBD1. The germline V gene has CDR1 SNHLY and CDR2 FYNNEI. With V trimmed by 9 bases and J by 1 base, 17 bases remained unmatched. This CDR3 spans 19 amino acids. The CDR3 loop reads CASSTSSRTGSSGANVLTF. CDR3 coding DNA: TGTGCCAGTTCAACCAGCTCTCGGACAGGGTCGTCTGGGGCCAACGTCCTGACTTTC. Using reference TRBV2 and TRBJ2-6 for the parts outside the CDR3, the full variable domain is EPEVTQTPSHQVTQMGQEVILRCVPISNHLYFYWYRQILGQKVEFLVSFYNNEISEKSEIFDDQFSVERPDGSNFTLKIRSTKLEDSAMYFCASSTSSRTGSSGANVLTFGAGSRLTVL.

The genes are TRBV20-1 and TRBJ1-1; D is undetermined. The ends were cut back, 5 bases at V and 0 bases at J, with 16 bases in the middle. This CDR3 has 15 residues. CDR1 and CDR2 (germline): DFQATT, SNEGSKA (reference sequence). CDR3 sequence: CSAPPLSSVNTEAFF. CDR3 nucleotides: TGCAGTGCTCCCCCCTTGAGCAGCGTGAACACTGAAGCTTTCTTT.

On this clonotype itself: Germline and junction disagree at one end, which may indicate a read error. In DNA form, the CDR3 reads TGTACCAGCAGCTTTGGCAGGGATCACGGGGAGCTGTTTTTT. Residues: CTSSFGRDHGELFF. The chain carries TRBV7-9 and TRBJ2-2, with TRBD1 as a possible D gene (5 bases). CDR3 size: 14 residues. Germline-derived CDR1 and CDR2 are SEHNR and FQNEAQ (reference sequence).